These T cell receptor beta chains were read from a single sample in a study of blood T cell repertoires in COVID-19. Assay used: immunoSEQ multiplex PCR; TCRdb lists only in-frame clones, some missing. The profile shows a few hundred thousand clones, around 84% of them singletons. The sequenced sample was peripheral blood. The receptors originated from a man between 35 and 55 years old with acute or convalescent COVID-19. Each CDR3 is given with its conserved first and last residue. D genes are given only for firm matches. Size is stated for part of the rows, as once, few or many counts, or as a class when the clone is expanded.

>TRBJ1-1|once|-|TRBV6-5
CASTSSGGVTEAFF
TGTGCCAGCACTTCCTCGGGGGGGGTCACTGAAGCTTTCTTT
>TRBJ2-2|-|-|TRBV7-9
CASSPPGELFF
TGTGCCAGCAGCCCTCCCGGGGAGCTGTTTTTT
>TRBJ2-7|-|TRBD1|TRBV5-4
CASSRGQGGYEQYF
TGTGCCAGCAGCAGGGGACAGGGAGGCTACGAGCAGTACTTC
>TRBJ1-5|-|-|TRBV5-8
CASSRAGNSNQPQHF
TGTGCCAGCAGCAGGGCAGGGAATAGCAATCAGCCCCAGCATTTT
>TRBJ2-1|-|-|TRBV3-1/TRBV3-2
CASRSSHEQFF
TGTGCCAGCAGGTCGTCCCATGAGCAGTTCTTC
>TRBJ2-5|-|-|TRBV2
CASSEMRETQYF
TGTGCCAGCAGTGAAATGAGGGAGACCCAGTACTTC
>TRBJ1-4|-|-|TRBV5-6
CASSLRGQAANEKLFF
TGTGCCAGCAGCTTGAGGGGCCAGGCGGCTAATGAAAAACTGTTTTTT
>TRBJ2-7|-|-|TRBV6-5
CASRRVAEDEQYF
TGTGCCAGCAGGAGAGTAGCGGAAGACGAGCAGTACTTC
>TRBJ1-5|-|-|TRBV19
CASSIKGSSNQPQHF
TGTGCCAGTAGTATTAAGGGGTCCAGCAATCAGCCCCAGCATTTT
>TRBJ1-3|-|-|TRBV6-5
CASRRGSGNTIYF
TGTGCCAGCAGGAGGGGGTCTGGAAACACCATATATTTT
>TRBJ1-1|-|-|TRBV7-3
CASSLTFEGPEAFF
TGTGCCAGCAGCTTAACGTTTGAGGGCCCTGAAGCTTTCTTT
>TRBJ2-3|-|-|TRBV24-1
CATSDFGQTSTDTQYF
TGTGCCACCAGTGACTTCGGACAGACTAGCACAGATACGCAGTATTTT
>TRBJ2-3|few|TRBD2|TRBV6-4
CASSALAGSTDTQYF
TGTGCCAGCAGTGCCCTAGCGGGGTCCACAGATACGCAGTATTTT
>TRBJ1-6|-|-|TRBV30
CAWTRWNSPLHF
TGTGCCTGGACCAGGTGGAATTCACCCCTCCACTTT
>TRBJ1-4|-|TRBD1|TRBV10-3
CAISPGTDNEKLFF
TGTGCCATCAGTCCCGGGACAGACAATGAAAAACTGTTTTTT
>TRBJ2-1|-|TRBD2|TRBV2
CASRGLAGALSYNEQFF
TGTGCCAGCAGAGGACTAGCGGGGGCCCTCTCCTACAATGAGCAGTTCTTC
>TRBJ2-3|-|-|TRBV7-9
CASNPPRSSPDTQYF
TGTGCCAGCAACCCCCCAAGGTCTAGCCCAGATACGCAGTATTTT
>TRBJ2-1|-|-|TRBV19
CATLGYRQAPNEQFF
TGTGCCACCCTAGGGTATAGACAGGCGCCCAATGAGCAGTTCTTC
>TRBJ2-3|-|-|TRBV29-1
CSVDPGYTDTQYF
TGCAGCGTTGATCCGGGGTACACAGATACGCAGTATTTT
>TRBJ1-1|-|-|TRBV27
CASHTPITEAFF
TGTGCCAGCCATACCCCTATCACTGAAGCTTTCTTT
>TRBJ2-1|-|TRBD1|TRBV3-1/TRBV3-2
CASSPRDRGRQFF
TGTGCCAGCAGCCCAAGGGACAGGGGGAGGCAGTTCTTC
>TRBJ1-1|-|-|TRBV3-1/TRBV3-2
CASSRTVNTEAFF
TGTGCCAGCAGCCGGACAGTGAACACTGAAGCTTTCTTT
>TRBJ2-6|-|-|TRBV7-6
CASSRAGTPNVLTF
TGTGCCAGCAGCCGAGCAGGAACCCCCAACGTCCTGACTTTC
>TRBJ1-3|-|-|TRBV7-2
CASGPGGNGNTIYF
TGTGCCAGCGGACCTGGGGGGAACGGAAACACCATATATTTT
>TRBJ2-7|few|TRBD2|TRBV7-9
CASSPVYGGGAGEQYF
TGTGCCAGCAGCCCTGTCTATGGCGGGGGGGCCGGCGAGCAGTACTTC